This TCR beta chain stems from a study of cytomegalovirus exposure and HLA in healthy donors. Overall study context: The 550 to 800 first-cohort repertoires and the 110 or so validation repertoires shared the same platform, a later analysis reported.

With respect to this clone: Antigen unknown.

Per the germline V gene, CDR1 is SGDLS and CDR2 is YYNGEE. There are 15 residues in the CDR3. The V end was cut by 4 bases, the J end by 3 bases, with 14 bases between. The donors were members of the approximately 130-subject validation cohort (separate from the roughly 700-subject first cohort). The assay was immunoSEQ multiplex PCR, and TCRdb's table has in-frame clones only and misses some. Of roughly 67,000 clones in the sample, around 93% were seen once. Whole-study findings and limits: Cytomegalovirus status, reportedly, was diagnosed with high specificity and sensitivity by the classifier. The study labeled approximately 150 TCR beta chains cytomegalovirus-associated.

The clonotype originates from a man younger than 35 in good health and CMV-seronegative. The V and J genes are TRBV9 and TRBJ2-1, with a tentative D call TRBD2 (6 bases). The sample taken for sequencing was PBMCs. CDR3 residues: CASSPAGRDYNEQFF. The CDR3 nucleotides read TGTGCCAGCAGCCCCGCGGGGCGGGACTACAATGAGCAGTTCTTC.